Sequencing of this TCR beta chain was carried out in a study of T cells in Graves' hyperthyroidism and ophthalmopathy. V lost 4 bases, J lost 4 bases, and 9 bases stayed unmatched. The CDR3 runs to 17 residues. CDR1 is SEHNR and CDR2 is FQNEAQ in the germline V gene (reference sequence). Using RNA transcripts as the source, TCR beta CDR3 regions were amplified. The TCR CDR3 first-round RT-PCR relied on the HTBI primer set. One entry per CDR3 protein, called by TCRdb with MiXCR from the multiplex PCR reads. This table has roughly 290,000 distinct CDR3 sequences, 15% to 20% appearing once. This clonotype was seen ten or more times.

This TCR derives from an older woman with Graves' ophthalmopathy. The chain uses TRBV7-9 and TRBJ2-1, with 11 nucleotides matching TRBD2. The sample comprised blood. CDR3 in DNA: TGTGCCAGCAGCTCCAATAGCGGGAGGGCCACGTACAATGAGCAGTTCTTC. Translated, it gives CASSSNSGRATYNEQFF.